This record concerns one T cell receptor (beta chain) sequence. A read error may produce the germline difference seen at one junction end. This record comes from a study of T cells after yellow fever vaccination. From the 5' RACE reads, TCRdb called clonotypes with MiXCR, one entry per CDR3 protein. The data show 75,000 to 100,000 distinct CDR3 sequences, about 8.4% seen once. The receptor was derived from a man in his late teens or twenties who received the YFV17D yellow fever vaccine. Sample: CD8+ T cells not binding an NS4B(214-222) dextramer, sorted from PBMCs, taken less than 18 days after the first yellow fever vaccination.

The CDR3 DNA follows: TGTGCCTGCAGTCCCGGCCAAGTGACTAGCGGACGCACAGATACGCAGTATTTT. Translation: CACSPGQVTSGRTDTQYF. The chain combines TRBV2 with TRBJ2-3; TRBD2 aligns across 9 bases. The CDR3 contains 18 residues. Germline V gene data show CDR1 as SNHLY and CDR2 as FYNNEI.